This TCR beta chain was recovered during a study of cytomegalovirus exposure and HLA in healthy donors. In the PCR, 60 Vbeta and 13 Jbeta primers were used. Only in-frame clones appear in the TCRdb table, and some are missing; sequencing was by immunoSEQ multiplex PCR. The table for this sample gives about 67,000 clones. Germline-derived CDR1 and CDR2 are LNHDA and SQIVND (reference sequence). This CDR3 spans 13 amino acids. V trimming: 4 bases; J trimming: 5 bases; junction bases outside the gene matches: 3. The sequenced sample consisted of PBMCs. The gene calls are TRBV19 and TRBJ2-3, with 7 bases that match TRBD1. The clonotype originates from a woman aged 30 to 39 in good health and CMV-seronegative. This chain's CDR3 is CASSRNRGDTQYF. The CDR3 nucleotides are TGTGCCAGTAGTAGAAACAGGGGAGATACGCAGTATTTT.